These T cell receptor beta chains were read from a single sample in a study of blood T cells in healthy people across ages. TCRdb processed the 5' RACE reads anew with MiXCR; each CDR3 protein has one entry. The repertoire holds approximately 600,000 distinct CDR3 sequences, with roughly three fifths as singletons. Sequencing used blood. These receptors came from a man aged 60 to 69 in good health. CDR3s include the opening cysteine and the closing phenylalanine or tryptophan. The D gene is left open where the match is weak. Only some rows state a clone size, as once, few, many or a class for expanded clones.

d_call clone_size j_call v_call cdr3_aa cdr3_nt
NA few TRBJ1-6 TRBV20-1 CSARGRVENSPLHF TGCAGTGCTAGAGGCAGGGTCGAGAATTCACCCCTCCACTTT
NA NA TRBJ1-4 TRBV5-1 CASGLDGREKLFF TGCGCCAGCGGCTTGGACGGGCGAGAAAAACTGTTTTTT
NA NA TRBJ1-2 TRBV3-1 CASSRELTGGPGYTF TGTGCCAGCAGCCGAGAGCTGACAGGAGGCCCTGGCTACACCTTC
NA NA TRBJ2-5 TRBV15 CATSRDVVETQYF TGTGCCACCAGCAGAGACGTCGTGGAGACCCAGTACTTC
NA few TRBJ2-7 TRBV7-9 CASSHRDPPYEQYF TGTGCCAGCAGCCACAGGGATCCCCCCTACGAGCAGTACTTC
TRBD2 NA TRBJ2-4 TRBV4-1 CASSQDWTSGGAGSKNIQYF TGCGCCAGCAGCCAAGATTGGACTAGCGGGGGGGCAGGATCCAAAAACATTCAGTACTTC
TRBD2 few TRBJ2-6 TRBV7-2 CASSSIAGEPRRANVLTF TGTGCCAGCAGCTCGATAGCGGGGGAACCTCGGAGGGCCAACGTCCTGACTTTC
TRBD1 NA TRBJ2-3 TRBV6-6 CASSRGTGGIDTQYF TGTGCCAGCAGCAGAGGGACAGGGGGTATAGATACGCAGTATTTT
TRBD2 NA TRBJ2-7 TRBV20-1 CSARSGLAGGQETQHF TGCAGTGCTAGGTCGGGGCTAGCGGGGGGCCAAGAGACCCAGCACTTC
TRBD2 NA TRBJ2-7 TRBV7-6 CASSPLSGRAGEQYF TGTGCCAGCAGCCCTCTCAGCGGGAGGGCTGGGGAGCAGTACTTC